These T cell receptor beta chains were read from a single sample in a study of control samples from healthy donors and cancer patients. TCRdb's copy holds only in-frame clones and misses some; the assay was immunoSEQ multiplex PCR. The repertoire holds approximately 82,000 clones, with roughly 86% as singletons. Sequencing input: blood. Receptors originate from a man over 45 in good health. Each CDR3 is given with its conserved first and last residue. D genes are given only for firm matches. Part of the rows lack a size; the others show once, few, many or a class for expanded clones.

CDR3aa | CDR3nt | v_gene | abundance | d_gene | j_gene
CASSLVGANTEAFF | TGTGCCAGCAGCTTGGTCGGGGCGAACACTGAAGCTTTCTTT | TRBV5-6 | once | - | TRBJ1-1
CASRFRRLAAKETQYF | TGTGCAAGTCGCTTCCGGCGGCTAGCGGCCAAAGAGACCCAGTACTTC | TRBV12-2 | - | - | TRBJ2-5
CASSPLRGEQYF | TGTGCCAGCAGCCCCCTCCGGGGTGAGCAGTACTTC | TRBV13 | - | - | TRBJ2-7
CASSFTGIEQFF | TGTGCCAGCAGCTTTACAGGGATTGAGCAGTTCTTC | TRBV7-8 | - | - | TRBJ2-1
CASSDRPGSPLHF | TGTGCCAGCAGTGATCGCCCGGGTTCACCCCTCCACTTT | TRBV2 | - | - | TRBJ1-6
CASSQEPLGSGANVLTF | TGCGCCAGCAGCCAAGAACCCCTGGGCTCTGGGGCCAACGTCCTGACTTTC | TRBV4-3 | - | - | TRBJ2-6
CASSSQGGRAYGYTF | TGTGCCAGCAGTTCACAGGGGGGGAGGGCCTATGGCTACACCTTC | TRBV2 | once | TRBD1 | TRBJ1-2
CASSMGTMNTEAFF | TGTGCCAGTAGTATGGGGACCATGAACACTGAAGCTTTCTTT | TRBV19 | - | - | TRBJ1-1
CASSKEKGQSVSPLHF | TGTGCCAGCAGCAAAGAGAAGGGACAGTCAGTGTCACCCCTCCACTTT | TRBV21-1 | - | - | TRBJ1-6
CATSGDYYNEQFF | TGTGCCACCAGTGGGGACTACTACAATGAGCAGTTCTTC | TRBV24-1 | - | TRBD2 | TRBJ2-1
CASRLGDRGTGGYTF | TGTGCCAGCAGGCTCGGGGACAGGGGGACCGGGGGCTACACCTTC | TRBV6-1 | - | TRBD1 | TRBJ1-2
CASSLPGLSYGYTF | TGTGCCAGTAGTCTCCCAGGGTTGAGCTATGGCTACACCTTC | TRBV19 | - | - | TRBJ1-2
CASVRGEGSGYTF | TGTGCCAGCGTGAGGGGGGAGGGAAGTGGCTACACCTTC | TRBV2 | - | - | TRBJ1-2
CASSQAPGGNNEKLFF | TGTGCCAGCAGCCAAGCTCCCGGGGGTAATAATGAAAAACTGTTTTTT | TRBV4-2 | - | - | TRBJ1-4
CASSSGAQPQHF | TGTGCCAGCAGTTCTGGGGCTCAGCCCCAGCATTTT | TRBV28 | - | - | TRBJ1-5
CASSYRGEDTQYF | TGTGCCAGCAGTTACCGAGGCGAAGATACGCAGTATTTT | TRBV6-5 | - | - | TRBJ2-3
CASSLGGVSYEQYF | TGTGCCAGCAGCTTGGGTGGGGTCTCCTACGAGCAGTACTTC | TRBV5-5 | - | - | TRBJ2-7
CASSKGAGGIDYGYTF | TGTGCCAGCAGCAAAGGGGCAGGCGGGATCGACTATGGCTACACCTTC | TRBV21-1 | - | - | TRBJ1-2
CASSLGGRDTEAFF | TGCGCCAGCAGCTTGGGTGGGCGGGACACTGAAGCTTTCTTT | TRBV5-1 | - | - | TRBJ1-1
CASSLAGMERQYF | TGTGCCAGCAGCCTAGCGGGAATGGAACGGCAGTACTTC | TRBV7-9 | - | TRBD2 | TRBJ2-7
CASSLDRVVGSGANVLTF | TGCGCCAGCAGCCTAGACAGGGTGGTGGGCTCTGGGGCCAACGTCCTGACTTTC | TRBV4-1 | - | TRBD1 | TRBJ2-6
CASSWTSGASMRETQYF | TGTGCCAGCAGTTGGACTAGCGGGGCTTCTATGAGAGAGACCCAGTACTTC | TRBV2 | - | TRBD2 | TRBJ2-5
CASSWRDGVEAFF | TGTGCCAGCAGCTGGCGGGATGGAGTAGAAGCTTTCTTT | TRBV21-1 | - | - | TRBJ1-1
CASSLDYGGMRGYTF | TGTGCCAGCAGCTTGGATTACGGGGGAATGCGTGGCTACACCTTC | TRBV5-4 | - | - | TRBJ1-2
CAVNDGAETQYF | TGTGCCGTAAACGACGGAGCGGAGACCCAGTACTTC | TRBV10-3 | - | - | TRBJ2-5
CASSQDLGGWSTEAFF | TGTGCCAGCAGCCAAGATCTGGGGGGTTGGAGCACTGAAGCTTTCTTT | TRBV3-1/TRBV3-2 | few | - | TRBJ1-1
CASSPSGRANEQYF | TGTGCCAGCAGCCCCAGCGGGAGGGCGAACGAGCAGTACTTC | TRBV11-3 | - | TRBD2 | TRBJ2-7